One sample yielded the 14 T cell receptor beta chains listed below, sequenced in a study of blood T cell repertoires in COVID-19. Libraries were prepared by immunoSEQ multiplex PCR; TCRdb keeps only in-frame clonotypes and omits some of them. The sample comprises 500,000 or so clones, 75% to 90% of which are singletons, and 0.7% rests with the top ten. The sample comprised PBMCs or T cells enriched from blood (not recorded which). These receptors were taken from a young woman who had recovered from COVID-19.

On this clone itself: Other nucleotide sequences from this sample produce the same CDR3. The V and J genes are TRBV7-3 and TRBJ2-5; TRBD2 matches 7 bases. V was clipped by 1 base and J by 0 bases; unmatched bases: 2. Germline CDR1 SGHTA, CDR2 FQGTGA. This CDR3 is built from 15 residues. CDR3 protein: CASSLSGGNQETQYF. In DNA, the CDR3 is TGTGCCAGCAGCTTAAGCGGGGGAAACCAAGAGACCCAGTACTTC.

The chain carries TRBV3-1 (or the pseudogene TRBV3-2) and TRBJ1-2; 9 nucleotides line up with TRBD1. CDR1 is LGHDT and CDR2 is YNNKEL in the germline V gene (reference sequence). The CDR3 has 17 amino acids. J lost 2 bases, V lost 2 bases, and 9 bases had no gene match. The CDR3 nucleotides are TGTGCCAGCAGCCAATCTACAGGGGGCCTTATCAACTATGGCTACACCTTC. This translates into CASSQSTGGLINYGYTF.

The J gene is TRBJ1-4, the V gene TRBV6-6, with TRBD1 identical over 7 bases. CDR1 is MNHNY, CDR2 SVGAGI, per germline (reference sequence). CDR3 length: 14 amino acids. The trim removed 5 bases at V and 5 bases at J, leaving 5 bases unmatched. CDR3 nucleotides: TGTGCCAGCAGTCGGGACAGTGTCAATGAAAAACTGTTTTTT. Translating gives CASSRDSVNEKLFF.

The chain employs TRBV25-1 and TRBJ1-1; the D gene is possibly TRBD1 (5 bases). The CDR3 consists of 12 residues. V was trimmed by 7 bases and J by 3 bases, leaving 9 bases between them. Germline V gene lookup returns CDR1 MGHDK and CDR2 SYGVNS. CDR3 sequence (DNA): TGTGCCAGCAACCGGGGGGACACTGAAGCTTTCTTT. This sequence encodes CASNRGDTEAFF.

This clone was found a few times. J is TRBJ1-2 and V is TRBV15; D gene unclear. Germline lookup yields CDR1 LNHNV and CDR2 YYDKDF (reference sequence). This CDR3 has 14 residues. Trimming stripped 3 bases from V and 5 bases from J, with 13 bases between. The chain's CDR3 is CATSSSDLGYGYTF. CDR3 sequence (DNA): TGTGCCACCAGCAGCTCTGACTTAGGTTATGGCTACACCTTC. Together with reference TRBV15 and TRBJ1-2, the CDR3 gives the full variable domain: DAMVIQNPRYQVTQFGKPVTLSCSQTLNHNVMYWYQQKSSQAPKLLFHYYDKDFNNEADTPDNFQSRRPNTSFCFLDIRSPGLGDTAMYLCATSSSDLGYGYTFGSGTRLTVV.

V is TRBV30 and J is TRBJ1-2, with 9 bases fitting TRBD1. CDR3 length equals 14 residues. The ends lost 8 bases at V and 8 bases at J; junction bases unmatched: 15. CDR1 GTSNPN and CDR2 SVGIG come from the germline V gene (reference sequence). The CDR3 region is CAQREGQGRRGYTF. CDR3 sequence (DNA): TGTGCCCAAAGGGAGGGACAGGGAAGAAGGGGCTACACCTTC.

The chain links TRBV12-3 or TRBV12-4 to TRBJ1-1; D may be TRBD1 (5 bases). The CDR3 contains 11 residues. Trimming cost V 4 bases and J 10 bases, with 10 bases left between them. In DNA form, the CDR3 reads TGTGCCAGCAGTTCCAGGGAGGGAGCTTTCTTT. Amino acids: CASSSREGAFF.

V usage is TRBV4-1 and J usage is TRBJ1-3, with D maybe TRBD1 (6 bases). Trimming cost V 4 bases and J 0 bases, with 10 bases left between them. Germline V gene data show CDR1 as MGHRA and CDR2 as YSYEKL. CDR3 length equals 15 residues. The DNA of the CDR3 is TGCGCCAGCAGCCCCAACAGGGCCTCTGGAAACACCATATATTTT. Amino acids: CASSPNRASGNTIYF.

This chain joins TRBV12-3 or TRBV12-4 and TRBJ1-1; weak D call: TRBD1 (6 bases). Trimming removed 6 bases at V and 6 bases at J, with 11 bases between. The CDR3 is 12 amino acids. CDR3 sequence reads: CASSQGRAEAFF. CDR3 bases: TGTGCCAGCAGCCAGGGGAGGGCTGAAGCTTTCTTT.

This chain joins TRBV2 and TRBJ2-2, with D perhaps matching TRBD2 (6 bases). Germline assignment: CDR1 SNHLY and CDR2 FYNNEI. The length of the CDR3 is 14 residues. V lost 3 bases to trimming and J lost 3 bases, with 8 bases between them. The CDR3 sequence is CASSDWGDTGELFF. The CDR3 coding sequence is TGTGCCAGCAGTGATTGGGGGGACACCGGGGAGCTGTTTTTT.

This clone came up a few times. The rearrangement joins TRBV2 to TRBJ2-1; TRBD2 might be the D (6 bases). Trimming removed 8 bases from V and 5 bases from J, with 19 bases in between. Germline CDR1 SNHLY, CDR2 FYNNEI. The CDR3 runs to 15 residues. Here the CDR3 reads CASLDRDSNHNEQFF. Written as DNA, the CDR3 is TGTGCCAGCCTAGACCGGGACTCGAACCACAATGAGCAGTTCTTC. Complete variable domain (other parts from reference TRBV2 and TRBJ2-1): EPEVTQTPSHQVTQMGQEVILRCVPISNHLYFYWYRQILGQKVEFLVSFYNNEISEKSEIFDDQFSVERPDGSNFTLKIRSTKLEDSAMYFCASLDRDSNHNEQFFGPGTRLTVL.

J is TRBJ1-5 and V is TRBV11-3, with 7 bases matching TRBD1. Germline V lookup: CDR1 SGHNT, CDR2 YENEEA. V lost 5 bases, J lost 4 bases, and 5 bases stayed unmatched. This CDR3 has 14 residues. The CDR3 DNA reads TGTGCCAGCAGCCACATCAGGGGGAATCAGCCCCAGCATTTT. Translation: CASSHIRGNQPQHF.

The chain is built from TRBV19 and TRBJ1-5; the D is unclear. This CDR3 spans 12 amino acids. Germline V gives CDR1 LNHDA, CDR2 SQIVND (reference sequence). V shed 9 bases and J shed 6 bases, with 12 bases lying between them. The CDR3 loop is CASNKGSQPQHF. The DNA for the CDR3 is TGTGCCAGCAACAAAGGGAGTCAGCCCCAGCATTTT.

The chain employs TRBV28 and TRBJ1-1; no definite D call. This CDR3 spans 11 amino acids. Trimming stripped 7 bases from V and 9 bases from J, with 12 bases between. The germline gives CDR1 MDHEN, CDR2 SYDVKM. This chain's CDR3 is CASTETLKAFF. In nucleotides, the CDR3 is TGTGCCAGCACCGAGACTTTGAAAGCTTTCTTT.